Shown below are 19 T cell receptor beta chains from a single sample sequenced in a study of shared clonotypes between healthy human individuals. Sequenced by immunoSEQ multiplex PCR; TCRdb stores in-frame clones only, minus some. The sample contains a few hundred thousand clones, over 50% of which appear only once. Sequenced sample: memory CD4+ T cells sorted from blood. Subset specified: CD45RA-negative fraction. These receptors were taken from a man aged 30 to 39 in good health.

V is TRBV11-2 and J is TRBJ2-1; D remains unclear. In germline, CDR1 is SGHAT, CDR2 FQNNGV. Between the trimmed V and J ends, which lost 8 bases and 9 bases, there was a span of 20 bases. There are 14 residues in the CDR3. CDR3: CASRHSRRPSEQFF. The CDR3 nucleotides are TGTGCCAGCCGACACTCCCGGCGGCCCAGTGAGCAGTTCTTC.

The gene calls are TRBV7-6 and TRBJ2-1; D might be TRBD2 (9 bases). V dropped 2 bases and J dropped 7 bases, with 18 bases sitting between them. Germline assignment: CDR1 SGHVS and CDR2 FNYEAQ. This CDR3 has 16 residues. The CDR3 DNA sequence: TGTGCCAGCAGCTTACTAGCGGGACAGGAAATGAATGAGCAGTTCTTC. Translated: CASSLLAGQEMNEQFF.

The chain combines TRBV7-9 with TRBJ2-7; the D gene is possibly TRBD1 (6 bases). V was clipped by 5 bases and J by 5 bases, with 13 bases between them. The CDR3 runs 13 residues. CDR1 is SEHNR, CDR2 FQNEAQ, per germline (reference sequence). The CDR3 nucleotides are TGTGCCAGCAGCATTAGCGAGGGGGACGAGCAGTACTTC. This translates into CASSISEGDEQYF.

This rearrangement joins TRBV6-5 to TRBJ2-3, with D possibly matching TRBD2 (5 bases). Deletions cut 5 bases from V and 5 bases from J, with 17 bases between. Germline V gene data show CDR1 as MNHEY and CDR2 as SVGAGI. There are 15 residues in the CDR3. CDR3 sequence: CASSVDYPNRDTQYF. The CDR3 DNA is TGTGCCAGCAGTGTAGACTACCCAAATCGAGATACGCAGTATTTT.

The gene calls are TRBV5-1 and TRBJ2-7; TRBD2 might be the D (5 bases). The CDR3 spans 15 residues. Germline CDR1 reads SGHRS; CDR2 reads YFSETQ. The V end was cut by 0 bases, the J end by 5 bases, with 15 bases between. CDR3 DNA sequence: TGCGCCAGCAGCTTGGCCGGTGGGAGTGAGGACGAGCAGTACTTC. Protein sequence: CASSLAGGSEDEQYF. The variable domain in full, completed from reference TRBV5-1 and TRBJ2-7, reads KAGVTQTPRYLIKTRGQQVTLSCSPISGHRSVSWYQQTPGQGLQFLFEYFSETQRNKGNFPGRFSGRQFSNSRSEMNVSTLELGDSALYLCASSLAGGSEDEQYFGPGTRLTVT.

The chain is built from TRBV11-2 and TRBJ2-7, with 7 positions matching TRBD2. Per the germline V gene, CDR1 is SGHAT and CDR2 is FQNNGV. The CDR3 loop spans 15 amino acids. Trimming took 5 bases from V and 3 from J; bases not matched to a gene: 10. The CDR3 DNA follows: TGTGCCAGCAGCCCCGAGAGCGGGGCCTACTACGAGCAGTACTTC. Its protein product is CASSPESGAYYEQYF.

The rearrangement joins TRBV28 to TRBJ1-5; 7 bases fit TRBD1. Germline trimming cut 7 bases from V and 0 bases from J; bases unmatched to any gene: 9. Germline V gene lookup returns CDR1 MDHEN and CDR2 SYDVKM. The CDR3 is 16 amino acids. As DNA, the CDR3 is TGTGCCAGCACCCAACAGGGGATGAGTAGCAATCAGCCCCAGCATTTT. The encoded protein is CASTQQGMSSNQPQHF.

V gene TRBV5-1 combines with J gene TRBJ2-5, with a tentative D call TRBD2 (6 bases). The CDR3 spans 15 residues. The V gene lost 6 bases and the J gene lost 1 base, with 16 bases spanning the gap. From germline, CDR1 is SGHRS and CDR2 YFSETQ. The CDR3 region is CASNSGGARQETQYF. The CDR3 DNA follows: TGCGCCAGCAACAGTGGAGGGGCACGCCAAGAGACCCAGTACTTC.

This clone was counted between two and nine times. The chain employs TRBV5-1 and TRBJ2-7, with 9 nucleotides matching TRBD2. The J segment lost 3 bases and the V segment lost 0 bases, leaving 4 bases of the junction unmatched. The CDR3 is made up of 15 amino acids. In germline, CDR1 is SGHRS, CDR2 YFSETQ. The CDR3 DNA follows: TGCGCCAGCAGCTTGGCGGGACTAGCCCTCTACGAGCAGTACTTC. Translation gives CASSLAGLALYEQYF.

V is TRBV27 and J is TRBJ2-3; 11 nucleotides align to TRBD2. The V and J ends lost 7 bases and 0 bases, in that order; junction bases with no gene match: 6. The CDR3 has 16 amino acids. The germline CDR1 and CDR2 sequences are MNHEY and SMNVEV (reference sequence). The CDR3 sequence is CASKPLAGGSTDTQYF. The CDR3 nucleotides read TGTGCCAGCAAACCATTAGCGGGAGGGAGCACAGATACGCAGTATTTT.

The chain joins TRBV29-1 to TRBJ1-2; 7 bases agree with TRBD1. The CDR3 loop spans 11 amino acids. V trimming: 4 bases; J trimming: 10 bases; junction bases outside the gene matches: 6. Per the germline V gene, CDR1 is SQVTM and CDR2 is ANQGSEA. The CDR3 DNA sequence: TGCAGCGTTGGGACAGGTTATCTCTACACCTTC. The encoded protein is CSVGTGYLYTF. Looking up the rest from reference TRBV29-1 and TRBJ1-2 gives the full variable domain: SAVISQKPSRDICQRGTSLTIQCQVDSQVTMMFWYRQQPGQSLTLIATANQGSEATYESGFVIDKFPISRPNLTFSTLTVSNMSPEDSSIYLCSVGTGYLYTFGSGTRLTVV.

The chain links TRBV5-1 to TRBJ2-3, with TRBD2 identical over 8 bases. Germline-derived CDR1 and CDR2 are SGHRS and YFSETQ. The CDR3 covers 17 residues. V was pared by 0 bases and J by 4 bases, with 10 bases of the junction left unmatched. Here the CDR3 DNA reads TGCGCCAGCAGCTTGGGAGGCGGGAGCGGGAGACCAGATACGCAGTATTTT. This encodes CASSLGGGSGRPDTQYF.

This clone was found once. Different DNA sequences within this sample yield the same CDR3. J is TRBJ2-6 and V is TRBV29-1, with no clear D. CDR1 and CDR2 (germline): SQVTM, ANQGSEA. V gave up 4 bases and J gave up 0 bases, with 1 base separating them. The CDR3 has 12 residues. The CDR3 here is CSVGSGANVLTF. CDR3 nucleotides: TGCAGCGTTGGCTCTGGGGCCAACGTCCTGACTTTC. The whole variable domain, remainder taken from reference TRBV29-1 and TRBJ2-6, is SAVISQKPSRDICQRGTSLTIQCQVDSQVTMMFWYRQQPGQSLTLIATANQGSEATYESGFVIDKFPISRPNLTFSTLTVSNMSPEDSSIYLCSVGSGANVLTFGAGSRLTVL.

This rearrangement joins TRBV27 to TRBJ1-4; D not resolved. Trimming stripped 5 bases from V and 0 bases from J, with 13 bases between. CDR1 is MNHEY, CDR2 SMNVEV, per germline (reference sequence). The CDR3 is 16 residues long. The CDR3, as DNA: TGTGCCAGCAGTCCAACGTTGGCAGCAACTAATGAAAAACTGTTTTTT. Amino acid sequence: CASSPTLAATNEKLFF.

The rearrangement uses TRBV9 and TRBJ2-3, with 13 bases fitting TRBD2. Losses at the gene ends were 0 bases for V and 0 bases for J; bases not matched to a gene: 13. The length of the CDR3 is 21 residues. Looked up from germline, CDR1 is SGDLS and CDR2 is YYNGEE. The CDR3 nucleotides are TGTGCCAGCAGCGTAGGAGGGGGACTAGCGGGACACGGCCCCAGCACAGATACGCAGTATTTT. Translated, it gives CASSVGGGLAGHGPSTDTQYF.

The chain employs TRBV13 and TRBJ2-1; 8 nucleotides agree with TRBD1. The CDR3 consists of 14 residues. CDR1 is PRHDT, CDR2 FYEKMQ, per germline (reference sequence). The V segment lost 5 bases and the J segment 6 bases; nucleotides outside the gene matches: 6. CDR3 residues: CASSRTGMGNEQFF. The CDR3 DNA reads TGTGCCAGCAGCCGGACAGGGATGGGCAATGAGCAGTTCTTC. The variable domain in full, with the rest retrieved from reference TRBV13 and TRBJ2-1, is AAGVIQSPRHLIKEKRETATLKCYPIPRHDTVYWYQQGPGQDPQFLISFYEKMQSDKGSIPDRFSAQQFSDYHSELNMSSLELGDSALYFCASSRTGMGNEQFFGPGTRLTVL.

The rearrangement uses TRBV19 and TRBJ2-5; TRBD1 matches 8 bases. Unmatched junction bases numbered 3, after V lost 5 bases and J lost 1 base. This CDR3 has 14 residues. Germline V CDR1 and CDR2: LNHDA, SQIVND (reference sequence). The CDR3 loop is CASSGTGFQETQYF. CDR3 nucleotide sequence: TGTGCCAGTAGTGGGACAGGCTTCCAAGAGACCCAGTACTTC.

This clone was detected only a few times. V is TRBV5-1 and J is TRBJ2-1, with D perhaps given as TRBD1 or TRBD2 (5 bases each). Between the trimmed V and J ends, which lost 5 bases and 12 bases, there was a span of 12 bases. Per germline, CDR1 SGHRS and CDR2 YFSETQ. The length of the CDR3 is 11 residues. The CDR3 DNA follows: TGCGCCAGCAGGACCGGGACGATGCAGTTCTTC. Amino acid sequence: CASRTGTMQFF.

A few counts support this clone. The chain links TRBV7-9 to TRBJ2-7; D gene unclear. CDR1 SEHNR and CDR2 FQNEAQ come from the germline V gene (reference sequence). Trimming removed 1 base at V and 1 base at J, with 8 bases between. This CDR3 is 14 amino acids long. CDR3 sequence: CASSLGQASYEQYF. The CDR3, as DNA: TGTGCCAGCAGCTTAGGCCAGGCGTCCTACGAGCAGTACTTC.